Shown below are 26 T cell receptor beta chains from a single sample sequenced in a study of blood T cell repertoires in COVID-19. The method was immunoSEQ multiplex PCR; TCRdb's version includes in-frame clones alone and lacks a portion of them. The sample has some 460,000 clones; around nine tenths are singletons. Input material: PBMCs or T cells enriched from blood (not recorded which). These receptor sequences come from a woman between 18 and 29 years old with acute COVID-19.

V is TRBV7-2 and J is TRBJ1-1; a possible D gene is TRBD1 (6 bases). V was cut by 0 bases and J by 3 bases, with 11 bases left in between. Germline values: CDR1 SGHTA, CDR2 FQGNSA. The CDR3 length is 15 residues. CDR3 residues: CASSLAGTPDTEAFF. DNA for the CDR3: TGTGCCAGCAGCTTAGCCGGGACACCAGACACTGAAGCTTTCTTT. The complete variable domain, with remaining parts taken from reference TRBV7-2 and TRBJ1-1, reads GAGVSQSPSNKVTEKGKDVELRCDPISGHTALYWYRQSLGQGLEFLIYFQGNSAPDKSGLPSDRFSAERTGGSVSTLTIQRTQQEDSAVYLCASSLAGTPDTEAFFGQGTRLTVV.

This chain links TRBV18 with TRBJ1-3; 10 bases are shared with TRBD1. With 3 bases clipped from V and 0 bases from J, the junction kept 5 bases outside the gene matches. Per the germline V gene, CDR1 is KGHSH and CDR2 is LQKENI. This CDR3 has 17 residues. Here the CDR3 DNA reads TGTGCCAGCTCACCCCCGACAGGGGGCGTCTCTGGAAACACCATATATTTT. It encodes CASSPPTGGVSGNTIYF. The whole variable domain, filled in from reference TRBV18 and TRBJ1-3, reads NAGVMQNPRHLVRRRGQEARLRCSPMKGHSHVYWYRQLPEEGLKFMVYLQKENIIDESGMPKERFSAEFPKEGPSILRIQQVVRGDSAAYFCASSPPTGGVSGNTIYFGEGSWLTVV.

The CDR3 DNA reads TGTGCCAGCTCCCCCGGGACAGGGGAAGCTTTCTTT. Its translation: CASSPGTGEAFF. V is TRBV18 and J is TRBJ1-1, with 9 bases aligning to TRBD1. Per germline, CDR1 KGHSH and CDR2 LQKENI. With V trimmed by 6 bases and J by 8 bases, 4 bases remained unmatched. There are 12 residues in the CDR3.

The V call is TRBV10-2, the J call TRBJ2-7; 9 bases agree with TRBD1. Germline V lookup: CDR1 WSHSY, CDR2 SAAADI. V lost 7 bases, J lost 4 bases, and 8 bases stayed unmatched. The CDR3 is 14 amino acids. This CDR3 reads CASNEQGAGYEQYF. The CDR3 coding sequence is TGCGCCAGCAACGAACAGGGGGCTGGTTACGAGCAGTACTTC.

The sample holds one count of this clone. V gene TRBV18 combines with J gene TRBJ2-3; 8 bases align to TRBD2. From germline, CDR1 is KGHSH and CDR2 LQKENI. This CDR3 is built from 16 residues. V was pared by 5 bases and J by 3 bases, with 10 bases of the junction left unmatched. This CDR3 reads CASSTLGAGGTDTQYF. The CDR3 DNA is TGTGCCAGCTCAACGCTAGGGGCGGGAGGAACAGATACGCAGTATTTT.

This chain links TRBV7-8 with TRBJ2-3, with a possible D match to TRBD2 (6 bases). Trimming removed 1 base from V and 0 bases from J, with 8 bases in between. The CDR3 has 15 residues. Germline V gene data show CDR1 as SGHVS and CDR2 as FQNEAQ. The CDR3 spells CASSLEGTSTDTQYF. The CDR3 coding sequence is TGTGCCAGCAGCTTAGAGGGGACTAGCACAGATACGCAGTATTTT.

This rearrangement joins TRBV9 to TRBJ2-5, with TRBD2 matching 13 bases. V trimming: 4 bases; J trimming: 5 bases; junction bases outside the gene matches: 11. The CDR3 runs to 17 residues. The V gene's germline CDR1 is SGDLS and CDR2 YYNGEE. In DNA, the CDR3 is TGTGCCAGCAGCTCAAGCACTAGCGGGAGGGCCTCTGAGACCCAGTACTTC. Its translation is CASSSSTSGRASETQYF.

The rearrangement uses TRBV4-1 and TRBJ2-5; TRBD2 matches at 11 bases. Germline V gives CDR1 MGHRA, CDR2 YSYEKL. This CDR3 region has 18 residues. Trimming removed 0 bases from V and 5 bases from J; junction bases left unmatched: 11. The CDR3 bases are TGCGCCAGCAGCCAAGATCGGAGACTAGCGGGAAAGGGGGAGACCCAGTACTTC. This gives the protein CASSQDRRLAGKGETQYF.

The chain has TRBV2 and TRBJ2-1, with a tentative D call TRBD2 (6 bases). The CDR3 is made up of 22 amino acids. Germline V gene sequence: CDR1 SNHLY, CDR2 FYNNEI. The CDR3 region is CGVGGGEGIGYSSPADYNEQFF. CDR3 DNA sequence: TGTGGGGTGGGGGGAGGTGAGGGTATAGGATATAGTAGTCCCGCAGACTACAATGAGCAGTTCTTC.

In DNA form, the CDR3 reads TGTGCCAGCAGTAGGGCTAGCGGGAGTCCCTACGAGCAGTACTTC. Translated: CASSRASGSPYEQYF. The chain has TRBV6-5 and TRBJ2-7; 10 nucleotides align to TRBD2. The V segment lost 5 bases and the J segment 2 bases; nucleotides outside the gene matches: 6. Germline CDR1 MNHEY, CDR2 SVGAGI. This CDR3 spans 15 amino acids.

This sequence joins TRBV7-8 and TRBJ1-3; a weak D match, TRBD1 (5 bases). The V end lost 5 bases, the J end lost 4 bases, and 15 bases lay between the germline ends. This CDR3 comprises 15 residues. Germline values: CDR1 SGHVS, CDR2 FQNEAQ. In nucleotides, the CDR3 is TGTGCCAGCAGCACCCTCGGGACTGAAGGAAACACCATATATTTT. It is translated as CASSTLGTEGNTIYF.

The CDR3 DNA is TGTGCCAGCAGCTTAGGTACAGTTATTACAGATACGCAGTATTTT. Its translation is CASSLGTVITDTQYF. The V call is TRBV7-3, the J call TRBJ2-3; D unresolved. CDR1 is SGHTA and CDR2 is FQGTGA in the germline V gene. V was shortened by 2 bases and J by 3 bases, with 12 bases between the two germline ends. The CDR3 contains 15 residues.

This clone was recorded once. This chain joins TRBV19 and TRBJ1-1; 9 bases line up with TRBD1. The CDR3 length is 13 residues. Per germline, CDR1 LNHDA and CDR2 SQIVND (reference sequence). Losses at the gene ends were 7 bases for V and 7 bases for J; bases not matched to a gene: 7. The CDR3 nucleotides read TGTGCCAGTACCACGACAGGGGGGAATGAAGCTTTCTTT. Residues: CASTTTGGNEAFF.

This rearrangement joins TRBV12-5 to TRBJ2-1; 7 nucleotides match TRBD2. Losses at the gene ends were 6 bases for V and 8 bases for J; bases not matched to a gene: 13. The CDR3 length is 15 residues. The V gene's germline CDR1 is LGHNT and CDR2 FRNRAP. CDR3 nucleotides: TGTGCTAGTGGAGGCGGGACTATCCTTAGGGATGAGCAGTTCTTC. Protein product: CASGGGTILRDEQFF.

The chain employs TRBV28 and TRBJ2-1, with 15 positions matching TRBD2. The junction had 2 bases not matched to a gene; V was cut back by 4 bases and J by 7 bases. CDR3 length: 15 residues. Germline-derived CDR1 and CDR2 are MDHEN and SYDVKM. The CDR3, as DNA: TGTGCCAGCAGTTCAGGGACTAGCGGGAGGAATGAGCAGTTCTTC. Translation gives CASSSGTSGRNEQFF.

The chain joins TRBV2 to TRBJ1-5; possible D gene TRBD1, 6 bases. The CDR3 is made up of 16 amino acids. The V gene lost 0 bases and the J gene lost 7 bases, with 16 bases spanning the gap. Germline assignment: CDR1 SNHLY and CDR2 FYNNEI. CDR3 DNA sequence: TGTGCCAGCAGTGAAGCGCTTCGGGGGGCCGAGCAGCCCCAGCATTTT. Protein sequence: CASSEALRGAEQPQHF. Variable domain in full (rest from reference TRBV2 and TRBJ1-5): EPEVTQTPSHQVTQMGQEVILRCVPISNHLYFYWYRQILGQKVEFLVSFYNNEISEKSEIFDDQFSVERPDGSNFTLKIRSTKLEDSAMYFCASSEALRGAEQPQHFGDGTRLSIL.

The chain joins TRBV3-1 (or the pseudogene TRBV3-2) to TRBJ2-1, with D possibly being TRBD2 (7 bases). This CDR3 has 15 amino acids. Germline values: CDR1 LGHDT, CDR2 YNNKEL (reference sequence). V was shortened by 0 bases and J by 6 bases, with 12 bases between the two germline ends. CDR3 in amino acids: CASSQDLRGGNEQFF. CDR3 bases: TGTGCCAGCAGCCAAGATCTGAGGGGGGGCAATGAGCAGTTCTTC.

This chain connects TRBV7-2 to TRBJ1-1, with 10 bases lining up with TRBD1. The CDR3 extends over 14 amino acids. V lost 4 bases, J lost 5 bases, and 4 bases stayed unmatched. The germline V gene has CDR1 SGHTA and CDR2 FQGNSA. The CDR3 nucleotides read TGTGCCAGCAGCTCGACAGGGGGCAGTACTGAAGCTTTCTTT. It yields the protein CASSSTGGSTEAFF.

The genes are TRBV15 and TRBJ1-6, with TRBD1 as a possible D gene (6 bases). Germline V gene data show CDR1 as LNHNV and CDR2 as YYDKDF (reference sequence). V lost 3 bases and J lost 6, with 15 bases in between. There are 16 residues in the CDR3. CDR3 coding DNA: TGTGCCACCAGCAGGGACAGTTTCTCTTTTAATTCACCCCTCCACTTT. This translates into CATSRDSFSFNSPLHF.

CDR3 protein: CASSSQEFYGYTF. The CDR3 DNA reads TGTGCCAGCAGTTCACAGGAATTCTATGGCTACACCTTC. The V and J genes are TRBV12-3 or TRBV12-4 and TRBJ1-2; perhaps TRBD1 as D (5 bases). Trimming took off 4 bases at V and 4 bases at J, with 10 bases between the two ends. The CDR3 covers 13 residues.

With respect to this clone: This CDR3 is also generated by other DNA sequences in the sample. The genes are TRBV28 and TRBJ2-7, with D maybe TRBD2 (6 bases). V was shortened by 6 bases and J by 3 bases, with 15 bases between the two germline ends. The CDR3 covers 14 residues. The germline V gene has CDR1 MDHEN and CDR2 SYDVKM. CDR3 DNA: TGTGCCAGCAGCCCCCGAGGAGGGATCTACGAGCAGTACTTC. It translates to CASSPRGGIYEQYF.

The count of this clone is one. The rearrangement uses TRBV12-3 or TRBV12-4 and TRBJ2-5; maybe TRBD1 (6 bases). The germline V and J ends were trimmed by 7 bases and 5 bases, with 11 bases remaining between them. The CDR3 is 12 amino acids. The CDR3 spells CASTWDTETQYF. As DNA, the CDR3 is TGTGCCAGCACCTGGGACACCGAGACCCAGTACTTC.

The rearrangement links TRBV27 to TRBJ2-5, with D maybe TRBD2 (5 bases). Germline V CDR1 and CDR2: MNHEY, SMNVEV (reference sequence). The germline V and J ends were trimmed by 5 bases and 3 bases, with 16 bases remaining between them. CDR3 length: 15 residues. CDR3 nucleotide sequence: TGTGCCAGCAGTCGAGGGCTCGGTGGTAAAGAGACCCAGTACTTC. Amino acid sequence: CASSRGLGGKETQYF.

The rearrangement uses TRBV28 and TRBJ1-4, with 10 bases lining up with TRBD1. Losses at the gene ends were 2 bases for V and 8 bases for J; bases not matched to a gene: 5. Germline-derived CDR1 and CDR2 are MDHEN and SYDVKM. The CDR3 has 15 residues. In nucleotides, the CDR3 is TGTGCCAGCAGTTTACTTGGGACAGGGGACGAAAAACTGTTTTTT. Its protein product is CASSLLGTGDEKLFF. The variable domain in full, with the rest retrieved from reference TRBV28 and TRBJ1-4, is DVKVTQSSRYLVKRTGEKVFLECVQDMDHENMFWYRQDPGLGLRLIYFSYDVKMKEKGDIPEGYSVSREKKERFSLILESASTNQTSMYLCASSLLGTGDEKLFFGSGTQLSVL.

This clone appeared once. CDR3 protein: CASSRGYNSPLHF. Here the CDR3 DNA reads TGCGCCAGCAGTCGGGGGTATAATTCACCCCTCCACTTT. V usage is TRBV10-1 and J usage is TRBJ1-6; possible D gene TRBD1, 5 bases. The CDR3 is made up of 13 amino acids. Germline values: CDR1 WNHNN, CDR2 SYGVQD (reference sequence). V lost 5 bases and J 4 bases, leaving 6 bases between the germline ends.

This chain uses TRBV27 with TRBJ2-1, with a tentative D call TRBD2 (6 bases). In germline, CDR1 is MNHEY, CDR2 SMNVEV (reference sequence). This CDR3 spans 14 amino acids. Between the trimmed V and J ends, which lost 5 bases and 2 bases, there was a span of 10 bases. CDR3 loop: CASSPRGTYNEQFF. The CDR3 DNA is TGTGCCAGCAGTCCGCGGGGAACCTACAATGAGCAGTTCTTC.